This T cell receptor (beta chain) was captured by sequencing in a study of T cell responses to AZD1222 COVID-19 vaccine. Sequencing used immunoSEQ multiplex PCR; TCRdb keeps in-frame clones, though not all of them. The data contain about 140,000 clones, 85% to 95% of them singletons. CDR3 length equals 13 residues. V dropped 6 bases and J dropped 5; count of bases not matched to a gene: 6. CDR1 and CDR2 (germline): LNHDA, SQIVND (reference sequence). Findings of the study overall: Baseline serology detected seropositivity in only six or seven AZD1222 recipients. Two AZD1222 administrations were followed by greater Spike-specific TCR breadth and depth. Across spike, vaccine-associated CD4 TCRs were found, dominant at 160-218 and 743-854.

In regard to this clone: Its antigen is unidentified.

The chain has TRBV19 and TRBJ2-7, with 8 bases fitting TRBD2. Sample: peripheral blood, taken after recovery from COVID-19. The TCR originated in an adult who had recovered from COVID-19. This chain's CDR3 is CASRAGTRHEQYF. CDR3 coding DNA: TGTGCCAGTAGGGCGGGGACTAGACACGAGCAGTACTTC.